A selection of T cell receptor beta chains follows, all from one sample in a study of blood T cell repertoires in COVID-19. TCRdb keeps only in-frame clones here, not all; method: immunoSEQ multiplex PCR. The repertoire holds 350,000 to 550,000 clones, approximately 90% seen once, with roughly 4% in the top ten. Sequencing input: peripheral blood. These TCRs come from a woman in her thirties with acute or convalescent COVID-19. Both conserved end residues are part of each CDR3. Fields, in order: clone size, V gene, D gene, J gene, CDR3 DNA, CDR3 protein. A D gene is named only where the DNA matches it firmly. The size of a clone is reported for some rows only, either as once, few or many, or as a class for expanded clones.

>NA|TRBV5-1|TRBD2|TRBJ2-1
TGCGCCAGCAGCTTAGGACTAGCGGGCGAGCAGTTCTTC
CASSLGLAGEQFF
>few|TRBV6-1|TRBD2|TRBJ2-2
TGTGCCAGCAGTGAGGGACTAGCGGGGGCCGGGGAGCTGTTTTTT
CASSEGLAGAGELFF
>NA|TRBV18|NA|TRBJ1-2
TGTGCCAGCTCACCATCCGGACGGGAATATGGCTACACCTTC
CASSPSGREYGYTF
>NA|TRBV6-1|NA|TRBJ1-4
TGTGCCAGCAGTGAAGTTTCCAGGGGCCGTGAAAAACTGTTTTTT
CASSEVSRGREKLFF
>NA|TRBV30|TRBD1|TRBJ1-1
TGTGCCTGGAGTCTGGACCTACCCCGAGAAGGGGGCCACACTGAAGCTTTCTTT
CAWSLDLPREGGHTEAFF
>NA|TRBV14|NA|TRBJ2-7
TGTGCCAGCAGCCAAGATCTCAGGGAAGAGGATGGGTATTACGAGCAGTACTTC
CASSQDLREEDGYYEQYF
>NA|TRBV7-2|NA|TRBJ2-5
TGTGCCAGCAGCTCAAACTACCAAGAGACCCAGTACTTC
CASSSNYQETQYF
>NA|TRBV2|TRBD1|TRBJ2-3
TGTGCCAGCATCGGAGACAGGGGACCAGATACGCAGTATTTT
CASIGDRGPDTQYF
>NA|TRBV2|NA|TRBJ1-6
TGTGCCAGCAGTGAATCCCGGGGAGCTAATTCACCCCTCCACTTT
CASSESRGANSPLHF
>NA|TRBV9|TRBD2|TRBJ2-3
TGTGCCAGCAGCGCCCTAGCGGGGGGGTATGTTACGCAGTATTTT
CASSALAGGYVTQYF
>NA|TRBV11-3|TRBD1|TRBJ2-1
TGTGCCAGCAGCCCCACCGGGACAGGGGCTTACAATGAGCAGTTCTTC
CASSPTGTGAYNEQFF
>once|TRBV2|TRBD2|TRBJ2-5
TGTGCCAGCAGTGAACGCGGGACTAGCACCCAGTACTTC
CASSERGTSTQYF
>NA|TRBV6-5|TRBD1|TRBJ2-3
TGTGCCAGCAGTAGGGACAGGGGGTGGGCAGATACGCAGTATTTT
CASSRDRGWADTQYF
>NA|TRBV25-1|NA|TRBJ1-1
TGTGCCAGCAGTGAAGTGGGGGGAAACACTGAAGCTTTCTTT
CASSEVGGNTEAFF
>NA|TRBV2|NA|TRBJ1-4
TGTGCCAGCACCTCACAGGGTTTAAATGAAAAACTGTTTTTT
CASTSQGLNEKLFF
>NA|TRBV5-1|TRBD2|TRBJ2-5
TGCGCCAGCAGCTTGAATGTGGGGGGGCAAGAGACCCAGTACTTC
CASSLNVGGQETQYF
>NA|TRBV25-1|NA|TRBJ1-5
TGTGCCAGCAGTGAATCGGGGGGCAGGGGCAATCAGCCCCAGCATTTT
CASSESGGRGNQPQHF
>few|TRBV6-1|TRBD1|TRBJ1-2
TGTGCCAGCAGTGAACTCTTCACAGGGGATGGCTACACCTTC
CASSELFTGDGYTF
>NA|TRBV6-5|TRBD1|TRBJ1-3
TGTGCCACCCGGACAGGACAAGGAAACACCATATATTTT
CATRTGQGNTIYF
>NA|TRBV5-1|TRBD2|TRBJ2-5
TGCGCCAGCAGCTTCAGCGGGGAGGAGACCCAGTACTTC
CASSFSGEETQYF
>NA|TRBV27|NA|TRBJ1-6
TGTGCCAGCAGTTTACTGAATTCACCCCTCCACTTT
CASSLLNSPLHF
>NA|TRBV5-4|NA|TRBJ2-7
TGTGCCAGCAGCTTGGAGTTCGGGGGGCTCAACGAGCAGTACTTC
CASSLEFGGLNEQYF
>NA|TRBV2|TRBD2|TRBJ2-5
TGTGCCAGCAGTGAAGCCCTAGCGGCGGCTCAAGACCAAGAGACCCAGTACTTC
CASSEALAAAQDQETQYF
>NA|TRBV12-3/TRBV12-4|TRBD1|TRBJ1-1
TGTGCCAGCAGTTTGATCGGACAGGGGTTAACTTTCTTT
CASSLIGQGLTFF
>NA|TRBV12-3/TRBV12-4|NA|TRBJ2-5
TGTGCCAGCAGTTCCTCTCAAGAGACCCAGTACTTC
CASSSSQETQYF
>NA|TRBV4-1|NA|TRBJ2-5
TGCGCCAGCAGCCAAGTCAACAAGCAAGAGACCCAGTACTTC
CASSQVNKQETQYF
>NA|TRBV6-2/TRBV6-3|NA|TRBJ1-2
TGTGCCAGCAGTATGCGACAGCCAGCTAACTATGGCTACACCTTC
CASSMRQPANYGYTF
>once|TRBV5-4|TRBD2|TRBJ2-5
TGTGCCAGCAGCCCGGGACTAACCAAAGAGACCCAGTACTTC
CASSPGLTKETQYF
>NA|TRBV27|NA|TRBJ2-3
TGTGCCAGCAGTTTATCGACCGGGGTGACAGATACGCAGTATTTT
CASSLSTGVTDTQYF
>NA|TRBV18|TRBD2|TRBJ2-3
TGTGCCAGCTCACCCACCGGGGGGGAGCCAGATACGCAGTATTTT
CASSPTGGEPDTQYF
>NA|TRBV6-1|NA|TRBJ2-7
TGTGCCAGCAGTGAATTGTTTGGGGAGACCTACGAGCAGTACTTC
CASSELFGETYEQYF
>once|TRBV15|NA|TRBJ1-2
TGTGCCACCAGCCCTCGCCAGGGGAACTATGGCTACACCTTC
CATSPRQGNYGYTF
>NA|TRBV5-1|NA|TRBJ2-7
TGCGCCAGCAGACCCACAGGAAGCTCCTACGAGCAGTACTTC
CASRPTGSSYEQYF
>NA|TRBV10-3|NA|TRBJ2-1
TGTGCCATCAGTGAGGGCGGAGCCCGATACAATGAGCAGTTCTTC
CAISEGGARYNEQFF
>NA|TRBV2|TRBD1|TRBJ2-7
TGTGCCACCCTAAGGGGGGACAGGGGGCGTCTTAAGTCCTACGAGCAGTACTTC
CATLRGDRGRLKSYEQYF
>NA|TRBV28|NA|TRBJ1-1
TGTGCCAGCAGTTTGGCCCTGGGAGACACTGAAGCTTTCTTT
CASSLALGDTEAFF
>NA|TRBV7-2|TRBD1|TRBJ1-5
TGTGCCAGCAGCCTCCCCCCTGGGACAGGGACAATTTACAATCAGCCCCAGCATTTT
CASSLPPGTGTIYNQPQHF
>NA|TRBV5-1|NA|TRBJ1-1
TGCGCCAGCAGCCACCGGGACTTTGACACTGAAGCTTTCTTT
CASSHRDFDTEAFF
>NA|TRBV18|NA|TRBJ2-5
TGTGCCAGCGAAGCCGGACGGGATCAAGAGACCCAGTACTTC
CASEAGRDQETQYF
>NA|TRBV5-1|TRBD1|TRBJ2-2
TGCGCCAGCAGTCTGACCCCAGACAGGGACACCGGGGAGCTGTTTTTT
CASSLTPDRDTGELFF
>NA|TRBV4-1|TRBD1|TRBJ1-1
TGCGCCAGCAGCCAAGAAGGGGATTACAGGGGGGGGACTGAAGCTTTCTTT
CASSQEGDYRGGTEAFF